This TCR beta chain is drawn from a study of cytomegalovirus exposure and HLA in healthy donors. About the study: Under 90% of 398 genotyped donors fell in the Caucasian-associated ancestry cluster. Study-wide points: CMV serostatus was the sole immune exposure information available. Rare TCR sequences dominated, though some public TCRs recurred in many donors.

Notes on this clone: The antigen is undetermined.

The PCR contained 60 Vbeta and 13 Jbeta primers. Some clones are missing from TCRdb's copy, which holds only in-frame ones; the method was immunoSEQ multiplex PCR. The table shows some 52,000 clones, with 72% occurring only once. CDR1 is MGHDK, CDR2 SYGVNS, per germline. The CDR3 runs to 14 residues. Germline trimming cut 4 bases from V and 8 bases from J; bases unmatched to any gene: 6. Sequencing used PBMCs. J is TRBJ1-2 and V is TRBV25-1; the match to TRBD1 covers 11 bases. The clonotype comes from a woman aged 45-65 years in good health and CMV-seronegative. DNA for the CDR3: TGTGCCAGCAGTGTAGGACAGGGGGCGAGGGGCTACACCTTC. Amino acids: CASSVGQGARGYTF.